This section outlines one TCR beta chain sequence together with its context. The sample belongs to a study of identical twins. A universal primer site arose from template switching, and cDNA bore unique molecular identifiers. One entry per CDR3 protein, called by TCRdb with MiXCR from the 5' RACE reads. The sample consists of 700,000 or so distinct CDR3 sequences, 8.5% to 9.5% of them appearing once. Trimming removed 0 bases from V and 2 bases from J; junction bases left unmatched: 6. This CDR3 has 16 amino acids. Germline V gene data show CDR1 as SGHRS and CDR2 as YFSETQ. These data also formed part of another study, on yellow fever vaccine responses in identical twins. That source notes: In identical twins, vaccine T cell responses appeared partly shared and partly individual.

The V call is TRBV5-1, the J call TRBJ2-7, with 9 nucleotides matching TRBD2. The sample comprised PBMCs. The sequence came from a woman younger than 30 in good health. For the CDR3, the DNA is TGCGCCAGCAGCTTGGATGCTAGCGGGATCGCCTACGAGCAGTACTTC. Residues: CASSLDASGIAYEQYF.